These T cell receptor beta chains were read from a single sample in a study of cytomegalovirus exposure and HLA in healthy donors. The table came from immunoSEQ multiplex PCR; TCRdb's copy has only in-frame clones and leaves some out. The sample lists some 120,000 clones; approximately 77% were seen once. Input material: PBMCs. Every receptor here comes from a young man in good health and CMV-seronegative. The CDR3 runs from the conserved cysteine through the conserved F or W. The order of the fields is CDR3 protein, V gene, J gene, D gene. A D gene is named only where the DNA matches it firmly.

cdr3_aa: CASSPGFGYGYTF
v_call: TRBV6-1
j_call: TRBJ1-2
d_call: .

cdr3_aa: CASSRTRGGEGETQYF
v_call: TRBV4-3
j_call: TRBJ2-5
d_call: .

cdr3_aa: CASSLAGAGNTIYF
v_call: TRBV5-1
j_call: TRBJ1-3
d_call: .

cdr3_aa: CASRPTELSYNEQFF
v_call: TRBV6-1
j_call: TRBJ2-1
d_call: .

cdr3_aa: CASSTDRGNTGELFF
v_call: TRBV5-5
j_call: TRBJ2-2
d_call: TRBD1

cdr3_aa: CASSNRTLGYTF
v_call: TRBV19
j_call: TRBJ1-2
d_call: .

cdr3_aa: CASSKGQRQGLVEKLFF
v_call: TRBV9
j_call: TRBJ1-4
d_call: TRBD1

cdr3_aa: CASGREGTVDNYGYTF
v_call: TRBV13
j_call: TRBJ1-2
d_call: TRBD1

cdr3_aa: CASSLAPMDSGGSADTQYF
v_call: TRBV4-1
j_call: TRBJ2-3
d_call: TRBD2

cdr3_aa: CASILDRVLTEAFF
v_call: TRBV6-1
j_call: TRBJ1-1
d_call: TRBD1

cdr3_aa: CIPIAGLLSYEQYF
v_call: TRBV19
j_call: TRBJ2-7
d_call: TRBD2

cdr3_aa: CASSWTSGTDTQYF
v_call: TRBV5-4
j_call: TRBJ2-3
d_call: TRBD2

cdr3_aa: CASRSQVNTEAFF
v_call: TRBV19
j_call: TRBJ1-1
d_call: .

cdr3_aa: CASGAGTGNEKLFF
v_call: TRBV12-5
j_call: TRBJ1-4
d_call: TRBD1

cdr3_aa: CASSPGTGPWDGQYF
v_call: TRBV6-6
j_call: TRBJ2-7
d_call: TRBD1